This TCR beta chain appears in the sequencing data of a study of OX40 agonist ivuxolimab in advanced cancers. Profiling relied on immunoSEQ multiplex PCR, and the TCRdb table lists in-frame clones only, not all of them. The sample consists of fewer than 85,000 clones, approximately 83% of them appearing once. The CDR3 consists of 14 residues. CDR1 and CDR2 (germline): SQVTM, ANQGSEA. The germline V and J ends were trimmed by 2 bases and 3 bases, with 11 bases remaining between them. This material consisted of CD4+ or CD8+ T cells sorted from blood, taken in a trial of the OX40 agonist ivuxolimab. The sequence came from an adult with an advanced solid tumor such as melanoma, head and neck, liver or kidney cancer. The chain employs TRBV29-1 and TRBJ2-1; the D gene is possibly TRBD2 (6 bases). CDR3 in DNA: TGCAGCGTTGAACGCGGGGCCGACTACAATGAGCAGTTCTTC. Amino acid sequence: CSVERGADYNEQFF.